This TCR beta chain was sequenced in a study of T cell repertoires in cytomegalovirus infection. Across the whole study: Indicated by public TCR beta signatures were CMV infection and matching HLA type.

TCRdb itself ran the reads through MiXCR, one entry per CDR3 protein. The repertoire holds roughly 720,000 distinct CDR3 sequences, with 35% as singletons. Notes on this clonotype: No antigen is known for it.

The CDR3 loop spans 16 amino acids. The germline gives CDR1 DFQATT, CDR2 SNEGSKA (reference sequence). V was shortened by 0 bases and J by 1 base, with 15 bases between the two germline ends. Study-wide results and limits: Summed frequency of public TCR beta families distinguished CMV carriers with the relevant HLA. In two of eight donors, the top clonotype was HLA-C-restricted CMV-specific.

This TCR came from a human donor in good health (CMV status not recorded). Some clones in this sample may be carry-over from other donors' samples. V usage is TRBV20-1 and J usage is TRBJ1-1; D is unresolved. The specimen sequenced was PBMCs. The CDR3 region has the DNA TGCAGTGCTAGAGACTACGAAATGGGCGAGAACACTGAAGCTTTCTTT. Its translation: CSARDYEMGENTEAFF.